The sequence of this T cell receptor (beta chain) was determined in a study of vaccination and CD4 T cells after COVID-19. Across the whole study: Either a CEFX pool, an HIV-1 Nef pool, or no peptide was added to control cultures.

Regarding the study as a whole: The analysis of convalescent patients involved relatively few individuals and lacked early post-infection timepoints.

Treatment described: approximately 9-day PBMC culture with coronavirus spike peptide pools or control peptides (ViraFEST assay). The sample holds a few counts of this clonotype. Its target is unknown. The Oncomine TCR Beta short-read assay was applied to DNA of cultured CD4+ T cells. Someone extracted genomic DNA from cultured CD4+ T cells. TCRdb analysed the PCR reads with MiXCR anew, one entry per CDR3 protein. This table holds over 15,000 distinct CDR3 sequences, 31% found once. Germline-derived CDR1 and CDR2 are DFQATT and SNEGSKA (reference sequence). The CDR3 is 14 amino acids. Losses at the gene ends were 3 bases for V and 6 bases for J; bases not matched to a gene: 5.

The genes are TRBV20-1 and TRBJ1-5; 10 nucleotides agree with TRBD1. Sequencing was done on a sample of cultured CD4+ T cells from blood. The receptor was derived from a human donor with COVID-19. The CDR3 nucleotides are TGCAGTGCTAGGGGGACAGGGGAGAGTCAGCCCCAGCATTTT. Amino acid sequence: CSARGTGESQPQHF.